This T cell receptor (beta chain) was sequenced for a study of CD8+CD57+ T cells in acquired aplastic anemia. Study-wide background: Average DNA yield from sorted CD4+ and CD8+ cells was about 3 ug.

Profiling of TCR beta VDJ combinations and CDR3 sequences used genomic DNA as template. MiXCR, applied by TCRdb to the reads, yields one record per CDR3 protein. This table has roughly 160,000 distinct CDR3 sequences, about 70% appearing once. Patients picked for sequencing had shown CD8+CD57+ cell expansion detected by flow cytometry. At blood sampling, none of the patients had yet received therapy. V lost 4 bases and J lost 8; bases outside the gene matches: 12. The CDR3 covers 15 residues. Germline V gene lookup returns CDR1 LGHNA and CDR2 YNFKEQ. The rearrangement joins TRBV4-2 to TRBJ1-2; 8 bases match TRBD1. This TCR was sampled from a human donor with aplastic anemia. The sequenced sample was sorted CD4+, CD8+, or CD8+CD57+ T cells (not recorded which) from PBMCs. CDR3 bases: TGTGCCAGCAGCCCCATAGCCAGGGGGCAGGAAGGCTACACCTTC. This codes for CASSPIARGQEGYTF.